The 23 T cell receptor beta chains below were found in one sample sequenced in a study of blood T cell repertoires in COVID-19. TCRdb keeps only in-frame clones here, not all; method: immunoSEQ multiplex PCR. The table has about 140,000 clones, roughly 88% seen once. Input material: peripheral blood. The receptors shown here come from a man aged 60 to 69 with active or convalescent COVID-19.

This rearrangement joins TRBV3-1 (or the pseudogene TRBV3-2) to TRBJ2-1, with 11 bases that match TRBD2. This CDR3 has 15 residues. J lost 7 bases, V lost 4 bases, and 6 bases had no gene match. In germline, CDR1 is LGHDT, CDR2 YNNKEL (reference sequence). CDR3: CASSRTSGSGNEQFF. In DNA form, the CDR3 reads TGTGCCAGCAGCCGAACTAGCGGGAGTGGTAATGAGCAGTTCTTC.

The chain recombines TRBV24-1 with TRBJ2-2; a possible D gene is TRBD2 (5 bases). Germline CDR1 is KGHDR and CDR2 is SFDVKD. V was shortened by 1 base and J by 0 bases, with 5 bases between the two germline ends. The CDR3 has 15 amino acids. The CDR3 sequence is CATSDFGANTGELFF. In DNA form, the CDR3 reads TGTGCCACCAGTGATTTCGGGGCGAACACCGGGGAGCTGTTTTTT.

The genes are TRBV3-1 (or the pseudogene TRBV3-2) and TRBJ2-1, with 13 bases lining up with TRBD2. The V segment lost 4 bases and the J segment 10 bases; nucleotides outside the gene matches: 19. Germline CDR1 LGHDT, CDR2 YNNKEL (reference sequence). The CDR3 is 19 residues long. The CDR3 reads CASSPPLPGTSGAVGEQFF. In DNA, the CDR3 is TGTGCCAGCAGCCCCCCCTTACCTGGGACTAGCGGGGCCGTCGGGGAGCAGTTCTTC.

The genes are TRBV19 and TRBJ1-2, with 7 positions matching TRBD1. The J segment lost 0 bases and the V segment lost 5 bases, leaving 6 bases of the junction unmatched. CDR1 LNHDA and CDR2 SQIVND come from the germline V gene (reference sequence). The CDR3 has 15 residues. CDR3 region: CASSLPGQTNYGYTF. Written as DNA, the CDR3 is TGTGCCAGTAGTCTCCCGGGACAGACTAACTATGGCTACACCTTC.

The rearrangement links TRBV2 to TRBJ1-1; D might be TRBD1 (6 bases). Germline V gives CDR1 SNHLY, CDR2 FYNNEI. V shed 11 bases and J shed 1 base, with 23 bases lying between them. The CDR3 length is 16 residues. CDR3 in DNA: TGTGCCGGAGCCAGGGGAGTGGACGTAGAGAACACTGAAGCTTTCTTT. Its protein is CAGARGVDVENTEAFF.

The rearrangement links TRBV6-2 or TRBV6-3 to TRBJ1-2, with D possibly being TRBD1 (5 bases). The CDR3 loop spans 14 amino acids. CDR1 is MNHEY and CDR2 is SVGEGT in the germline V gene. Between the trimmed V and J ends, which lost 2 bases and 2 bases, there was a span of 9 bases. CDR3 loop: CASSYPGMNYGYTF. As DNA, the CDR3 is TGTGCCAGCAGTTACCCAGGGATGAACTATGGCTACACCTTC.

This chain joins TRBV19 and TRBJ2-7; 9 nucleotides align to TRBD1. The CDR3 spans 16 residues. CDR1 is LNHDA, CDR2 SQIVND, per germline (reference sequence). Trimming removed 4 bases from V and 3 bases from J; junction bases left unmatched: 10. The CDR3 nucleotides read TGTGCCAGTAGTACCCGAACGGGACAGGGAAACTACGAGCAGTACTTC. Translating gives CASSTRTGQGNYEQYF.

This clone came up many times. This rearrangement joins TRBV4-1 to TRBJ2-1, with a possible D match to TRBD2 (5 bases). Germline V CDR1 and CDR2: MGHRA, YSYEKL. This CDR3 is built from 14 residues. Deletions cut 2 bases from V and 6 bases from J, with 11 bases between. CDR3 in DNA: TGCGCCAGCAGCCAATTAGGAACTAGCAATGAGCAGTTCTTC. Translation gives CASSQLGTSNEQFF.

This rearrangement joins TRBV4-3 to TRBJ2-1, with 10 bases identical to TRBD2. The CDR3 covers 16 residues. Per germline, CDR1 LGHNA and CDR2 YSLEER. The J segment lost 7 bases and the V segment lost 4 bases, leaving 10 bases of the junction unmatched. CDR3 sequence: CASSPRLAGVINEQFF. The CDR3 coding sequence is TGCGCCAGCAGCCCTCGGCTAGCGGGAGTTATAAATGAGCAGTTCTTC.

A remark on this clone: At one boundary the junction diverges from the germline segment, which might be a read error. This chain connects TRBV7-9 to TRBJ1-1; tentative D call: TRBD1 (6 bases). Germline assignment: CDR1 SEHNR and CDR2 FQNEAQ (reference sequence). There are 14 residues in the CDR3. CDR3 nucleotide sequence: TGTGCCAGCGGCTTAGGTACAGGGAGTCCTGAAGCTTTCTTT. Amino acid sequence: CASGLGTGSPEAFF.

The chain employs TRBV19 and TRBJ1-2, with 10 bases aligning to TRBD1. In germline, CDR1 is LNHDA, CDR2 SQIVND (reference sequence). CDR3 size: 15 residues. Unmatched junction bases numbered 10, after V lost 4 bases and J lost 8 bases. The CDR3 loop is CASSKKETGGPGYTF. The CDR3 region has the DNA TGTGCCAGTAGTAAGAAGGAGACAGGGGGCCCCGGCTACACCTTC.

The chain carries TRBV5-4 and TRBJ2-1, with 8 nucleotides matching TRBD2. With V trimmed by 0 bases and J by 7 bases, 12 bases remained unmatched. Germline assignment: CDR1 SGHNT and CDR2 YYREEE (reference sequence). This CDR3 region has 17 residues. CDR3 region: CASSLGTSRGGANEQFF. Here the CDR3 DNA reads TGTGCCAGCAGCTTGGGGACTAGCAGGGGAGGGGCTAATGAGCAGTTCTTC.

The chain has TRBV14 and TRBJ1-2; D may be TRBD1 (6 bases). CDR3 length: 13 amino acids. Deletions cut 4 bases from V and 2 bases from J, with 8 bases between. The germline V gene has CDR1 SGHDN and CDR2 FVKESK. CDR3 loop: CASSRGQNYGYTF. In DNA, the CDR3 is TGTGCCAGCAGCCGGGGGCAGAACTATGGCTACACCTTC.

V gene TRBV7-6 combines with J gene TRBJ2-1; TRBD2 aligns across 11 bases. The length of the CDR3 is 16 residues. With 4 bases clipped from V and 3 bases from J, the junction kept 5 bases outside the gene matches. CDR1 is SGHVS, CDR2 FNYEAQ, per germline. The CDR3 reads CASSSQTSGVYNEQFF. The CDR3 DNA is TGTGCCAGCAGCTCTCAGACTAGCGGGGTCTACAATGAGCAGTTCTTC.

The chain employs TRBV4-1 and TRBJ1-1, with TRBD1 matching 7 bases. The CDR3 totals 15 residues. J was trimmed by 4 bases and V by 4 bases; bases with no gene match: 9. CDR1 is MGHRA and CDR2 is YSYEKL in the germline V gene. In nucleotides, the CDR3 is TGCGCCAGCAGCCGGGCCGACAGGGAGGTCACTGAAGCTTTCTTT. Amino acid sequence: CASSRADREVTEAFF.

The chain recombines TRBV27 with TRBJ2-1; 7 bases are a match to TRBD2. Germline lookup yields CDR1 MNHEY and CDR2 SMNVEV (reference sequence). The CDR3 length is 15 residues. The junction had 6 bases not matched to a gene; V was cut back by 2 bases and J by 5 bases. Here the CDR3 reads CASSLGGSPNNEQFF. Written as DNA, the CDR3 is TGTGCCAGCAGTTTAGGCGGGAGTCCCAACAATGAGCAGTTCTTC.

This clone was counted between two and nine times. The chain carries TRBV19 and TRBJ1-2; D remains ambiguous. V lost 5 bases, J lost 4 bases, and 17 bases lay in between. This CDR3 is 15 amino acids long. In germline, CDR1 is LNHDA, CDR2 SQIVND (reference sequence). The CDR3 nucleotides read TGTGCCAGTAGTCAGACTTCAACCCTTTTCTATGGCTACACCTTC. Its protein product is CASSQTSTLFYGYTF. The variable domain in full, with the rest retrieved from reference TRBV19 and TRBJ1-2, is DGGITQSPKYLFRKEGQNVTLSCEQNLNHDAMYWYRQDPGQGLRLIYYSQIVNDFQKGDIAEGYSVSREKKESFPLTVTSAQKNPTAFYLCASSQTSTLFYGYTFGSGTRLTVV.

CDR3 nucleotides: TGTGCCAGCAGTCCAAACCTAGCGGGAGCGGGCGGGGAGCTGTTTTTT. Translating gives CASSPNLAGAGGELFF. The V call is TRBV9, the J call TRBJ2-2, with 10 bases fitting TRBD2. The V segment lost 5 bases and the J segment 7 bases; nucleotides outside the gene matches: 11. The V gene's germline CDR1 is SGDLS and CDR2 YYNGEE. The CDR3 sequence is 16 residues long.

A single count supports this clone. V is TRBV24-1 and J is TRBJ2-1, with 10 nucleotides matching TRBD2. The J segment lost 6 bases and the V segment lost 3 bases, leaving 10 bases of the junction unmatched. The CDR3 extends over 17 amino acids. Germline CDR1 KGHDR, CDR2 SFDVKD. CDR3 residues: CATSDTKSGRAINEQFF. The CDR3 DNA follows: TGTGCCACCAGTGATACGAAAAGCGGGAGGGCGATCAATGAGCAGTTCTTC.

V and J are TRBV3-1 (or the pseudogene TRBV3-2) and TRBJ2-2, with D tentatively TRBD1 (6 bases). V was shortened by 4 bases and J by 6 bases, with 12 bases between the two germline ends. The length of the CDR3 is 14 residues. The V gene's germline CDR1 is LGHDT and CDR2 YNNKEL (reference sequence). Here the CDR3 reads CASSLIQGSGELFF. DNA of the CDR3: TGTGCCAGCAGCCTGATACAGGGTTCCGGGGAGCTGTTTTTT.

The V call is TRBV6-5, the J call TRBJ1-2, with 7 bases aligning to TRBD1. With V trimmed by 7 bases and J by 8 bases, 16 bases remained unmatched. Per germline, CDR1 MNHEY and CDR2 SVGAGI. The CDR3 consists of 15 residues. The CDR3 nucleotides read TGTGCCAGCAACACAGGGGTAACAAGTTTCAACGGCTACACCTTC. Its protein is CASNTGVTSFNGYTF.

This chain uses TRBV20-1 with TRBJ2-1; D remains unclear. CDR3 length: 11 residues. CDR1 is DFQATT, CDR2 SNEGSKA, per germline (reference sequence). V was clipped by 6 bases and J by 7 bases, with 10 bases between them. This chain's CDR3 is CSAEQMNEQFF. CDR3 sequence (DNA): TGCAGTGCCGAACAGATGAATGAGCAGTTCTTC.

The chain joins TRBV19 to TRBJ1-2, with TRBD1 identical over 8 bases. V dropped 4 bases and J dropped 4; count of bases not matched to a gene: 5. Germline-derived CDR1 and CDR2 are LNHDA and SQIVND (reference sequence). The CDR3 is 14 residues long. CDR3 sequence reads: CASSTTGDLYGYTF. The CDR3 bases are TGTGCCAGTAGTACGACAGGGGACCTCTATGGCTACACCTTC.